These 28 T cell receptor beta chains were all obtained from the same sample, sequenced in a study of T cells in Graves' hyperthyroidism and ophthalmopathy. Amplification targeted TCR beta CDR3 regions from RNA transcripts. HTBI primers were used for first-round RT-PCR of the TCR CDR3. A single record per CDR3 protein comes from TCRdb applying MiXCR to the multiplex PCR reads. The data contain about 360,000 distinct CDR3 sequences, 19% of them singletons. Specimen: blood. The receptors derive from a woman aged 18-35 years with Graves' hyperthyroidism.

This clonotype was found many times. The rearrangement uses TRBV15 and TRBJ1-5; possible D gene TRBD1, 5 bases. Looked up from germline, CDR1 is LNHNV and CDR2 is YYDKDF (reference sequence). Trimming removed 0 bases at V and 5 bases at J, with 11 bases between. This CDR3 region has 15 residues. The CDR3 loop is CATSRDGAVDQPQHF. The CDR3 DNA follows: TGTGCCACCAGCAGAGATGGGGCAGTTGATCAGCCCCAGCATTTT.

At least ten counts were recorded for this clonotype. This chain uses TRBV6-2 or TRBV6-3 with TRBJ1-6, with a possible D match to TRBD1 (6 bases). Germline lookup yields CDR1 MNHEY and CDR2 SVGEGT. The V gene lost 6 bases and the J gene lost 5 bases, with 17 bases spanning the gap. CDR3 length: 16 residues. This CDR3 is CASSDRIMFDNSPLHF. CDR3 sequence (DNA): TGTGCCAGCAGCGACAGGATTATGTTCGATAATTCACCCCTCCACTTT.

This clonotype was detected many times. This sequence joins TRBV28 and TRBJ1-1; D uncertain. Trimming cost V 6 bases and J 0 bases, with 20 bases left between them. CDR3 length equals 17 residues. The V gene's germline CDR1 is MDHEN and CDR2 SYDVKM. This CDR3 is CASRVPIASTVNTEAFF. The CDR3 DNA is TGTGCCAGCAGAGTTCCCATTGCATCAACGGTGAACACTGAAGCTTTCTTT.

In its sample, this clonotype was seen a few times. The chain combines TRBV20-1 with TRBJ2-2; TRBD2 is a possible D gene (6 bases). The CDR3 length is 16 residues. The V gene lost 0 bases and the J gene lost 1 base, with 12 bases spanning the gap. Germline CDR1 DFQATT, CDR2 SNEGSKA (reference sequence). CDR3 nucleotides: TGCAGTGCTAGAGATCTGGTGGGGGGGAACACCGGGGAGCTGTTTTTT. The encoded protein is CSARDLVGGNTGELFF.

V and J are TRBV20-1 and TRBJ1-5; possible D gene TRBD1, 6 bases. Trimming took 0 bases from V and 7 from J, leaving 10 bases between them. The CDR3 is 13 residues long. Germline-derived CDR1 and CDR2 are DFQATT and SNEGSKA (reference sequence). The CDR3 reads CSAREDRSQPQHF. In DNA form, the CDR3 reads TGCAGTGCTAGAGAAGACAGGTCCCAGCCCCAGCATTTT.

This clonotype was counted between two and nine times. The rearrangement joins TRBV19 to TRBJ1-2, with TRBD1 as a possible D gene (5 bases). Deletions cut 5 bases from V and 2 bases from J, with 24 bases between. Per the germline V gene, CDR1 is LNHDA and CDR2 is SQIVND (reference sequence). There are 18 residues in the CDR3. CDR3 loop: CASSDFGAADGENYGYTF. CDR3 in DNA: TGTGCCAGTAGTGACTTCGGGGCGGCGGACGGGGAGAACTATGGCTACACCTTC.

This clonotype was recorded at least ten times. This chain links TRBV11-2 with TRBJ1-2, with D possibly matching TRBD1 (5 bases). V dropped 4 bases and J dropped 3 bases, with 15 bases sitting between them. The CDR3 runs to 15 residues. Per the germline V gene, CDR1 is SGHAT and CDR2 is FQNNGV. The CDR3 nucleotides are TGTGCCAGCAGCTCGGGACGGGTGATCCACTATGGCTACACCTTC. It specifies CASSSGRVIHYGYTF.

In regard to this clonotype: A much larger clone is a single base away; this may be a read error. This rearrangement joins TRBV6-1 to TRBJ2-5; D may correspond to TRBD1 or TRBD2 (5 bases each). The germline V gene has CDR1 MNHNS and CDR2 SASEGT. The CDR3 runs 15 residues. V lost 6 bases, J lost 4 bases, and 18 bases lay in between. Here the CDR3 reads CASSRLSGTRETQYF. CDR3 nucleotide sequence: TGTGCCAGCAGCCGACTATCGGGGACGCGAGAGACCCAGTACTTC.

This clonotype showed up many times. The V and J genes are TRBV4-1 and TRBJ1-5; D is unresolved. The germline V gene has CDR1 MGHRA and CDR2 YSYEKL. Trimming pared 0 bases from V and 6 bases from J, leaving 6 bases between. The CDR3 extends over 13 amino acids. The DNA of the CDR3 is TGCGCCAGCAGCCAAGAGCGTGGTCAGCCCCAGCATTTT. Its protein is CASSQERGQPQHF.

This clonotype was observed many times. The genes are TRBV10-1 and TRBJ2-5; weak D call: TRBD1 (7 bases). The length of the CDR3 is 14 residues. CDR1 is WNHNN and CDR2 is SYGVQD in the germline V gene (reference sequence). Trimming took 5 bases from V and 5 from J, leaving 15 bases between them. In DNA form, the CDR3 reads TGCGCCAGCAGTCGAGGGGGCGGGATGGAGACCCAGTACTTC. Its translation: CASSRGGGMETQYF.

Concerning this clonotype: This may come from a read error, since a much larger clone is one base off. The V call is TRBV12-3 or TRBV12-4, the J call TRBJ2-5; 10 positions agree with TRBD1. The CDR3 contains 14 residues. CDR3 sequence reads: CASRDRGGAETKYF. In nucleotides, the CDR3 is TGTGCCAGCAGGGACAGGGGGGGAGCAGAGACCAAGTACTTC.

This clonotype was seen ten or more times. The chain combines TRBV5-6 with TRBJ2-5; 7 bases are shared with TRBD1. Trimming cost V 4 bases and J 5 bases; bases outside gene matches: 17. CDR1 and CDR2 (germline): SGHDT, YYEEEE. The CDR3 is made up of 17 amino acids. The CDR3 sequence is CASSELMDRRRAETQYF. The CDR3 DNA reads as TGTGCCAGCAGCGAGCTTATGGACAGGCGGCGGGCCGAGACCCAGTACTTC.

This rearrangement joins TRBV12-3 or TRBV12-4 to TRBJ1-1, with D possibly being TRBD1 (5 bases). The V gene lost 5 bases and the J gene lost 5 bases, with 18 bases spanning the gap. CDR3 length: 15 residues. The DNA of the CDR3 is TGTGCCAGCAGTCCACGGGACCTTGGGAGGACTGAAGCTTTCTTT. It is translated as CASSPRDLGRTEAFF.

This clonotype was seen only once. The J gene is TRBJ1-1, the V gene TRBV12-3 or TRBV12-4; D is uncertain. Trimming took 2 bases from V and 8 from J, leaving 9 bases between them. CDR3 length: 12 amino acids. In DNA, the CDR3 is TGTGCCAGCAGTTTATTGACGGGGGAAGCTTTCTTT. Translated, it gives CASSLLTGEAFF.

This clonotype was seen many times. V and J are TRBV7-3 and TRBJ1-5; tentative D call: TRBD1 (6 bases). The V end lost 5 bases, the J end lost 5 bases, and 16 bases lay between the germline ends. This CDR3 region has 15 residues. The germline V gene encodes CDR1 SGHTA and CDR2 FQGTGA. CDR3 sequence reads: CASSTRQEEYQPQHF. In DNA, the CDR3 is TGTGCCAGCAGCACTCGACAGGAAGAGTATCAGCCCCAGCATTTT.

The chain's CDR3 is CASSVVGRAGTGELFF. The CDR3 nucleotides are TGTGCCAGCAGCGTAGTGGGCAGGGCTGGCACCGGGGAGCTGTTTTTT. The rearrangement links TRBV9 to TRBJ2-2; D may be TRBD1 (5 bases). Trimming stripped 0 bases from V and 4 bases from J, with 13 bases between. The CDR3 is 16 amino acids. In germline, CDR1 is SGDLS, CDR2 YYNGEE.

This clonotype showed up many times. This chain uses TRBV12-3 or TRBV12-4 with TRBJ2-6; 7 bases agree with TRBD2. The CDR3 loop spans 17 amino acids. V shed 6 bases, J shed 2 bases, and the junction held 10 bases outside the gene matches. DNA of the CDR3: TGTGCCAGCAGGCGTGGGGGGGGTATGACTGGGGCCAACGTCCTGACTTTC. It encodes CASRRGGGMTGANVLTF.

This clonotype was observed many times. The rearrangement uses TRBV12-3 or TRBV12-4 and TRBJ2-2; D gene uncertain. V was trimmed by 3 bases and J by 6 bases, leaving 5 bases between them. The CDR3 loop spans 12 amino acids. CDR3 nucleotides: TGTGCCAGCAGTTTTCCTGCCGGGGAGCTGTTTTTT. Amino acids: CASSFPAGELFF.

This clonotype was counted between two and nine times. A read error may explain this, as a much larger clone is one base away. This sequence joins TRBV5-5 and TRBJ1-2; 7 bases align to TRBD1. CDR3 length equals 13 residues. Germline V CDR1 and CDR2: SGHKS, YYEKEE (reference sequence). After removal of 3 bases from V and 4 bases from J, the junction contained 3 bases not matched to a gene. The chain's CDR3 is CASSWGQFYGYTF. The CDR3 DNA reads TGTGCCAGCAGCTGGGGACAGTTCTATGGCTACACCTTC. Full variable domain (remainder filled in from reference TRBV5-5 and TRBJ1-2): DAGVTQSPTHLIKTRGQQVTLRCSPISGHKSVSWYQQVLGQGPQFIFQYYEKEERGRGNFPDRFSARQFPNYSSELNVNALLLGDSALYLCASSWGQFYGYTFGSGTRLTVV.

This clonotype was observed at least ten times. This chain uses TRBV2 with TRBJ1-2; D is uncertain. The V end lost 4 bases, the J end lost 0 bases, and 9 bases lay between the germline ends. In germline, CDR1 is SNHLY, CDR2 FYNNEI. The CDR3 length is 14 residues. CDR3 DNA: TGTGCCAGCAGTGTTGACGGTACTAACTATGGCTACACCTTC. It translates to CASSVDGTNYGYTF.

This clonotype has a count of ten or more. The CDR3 sequence is CASSWGDRASSYEQYF. In DNA, the CDR3 is TGCGCCAGCAGCTGGGGGGACAGGGCTAGCTCCTACGAGCAGTACTTC. The chain is built from TRBV5-1 and TRBJ2-7; 9 bases fit TRBD1. Per germline, CDR1 SGHRS and CDR2 YFSETQ. The CDR3 has 16 residues. V dropped 3 bases and J dropped 0; count of bases not matched to a gene: 7.

This clonotype was observed a few times. V and J are TRBV12-5 and TRBJ2-2, with TRBD1 matching over 10 bases. This CDR3 is 17 amino acids long. The V and J ends lost 5 bases and 2 bases, in that order; junction bases with no gene match: 8. The germline gives CDR1 LGHNT, CDR2 FRNRAP. For the CDR3, the DNA is TGTGCTAGTGGTAACTACAGGACAGGGGGAAACACCGGGGAGCTGTTTTTT. Its protein product is CASGNYRTGGNTGELFF. The full variable domain, rest sourced from reference TRBV12-5 and TRBJ2-2, is DARVTQTPRHKVTEMGQEVTMRCQPILGHNTVFWYRQTMMQGLELLAYFRNRAPLDDSGMPKDRFSAEMPDATLATLKIQPSEPRDSAVYFCASGNYRTGGNTGELFFGEGSRLTVL.

This clonotype showed up many times. A much larger clone differs from this one at a single base, so this may be a read error. The J gene is TRBJ1-2, the V gene TRBV29-1, with TRBD1 as a possible D gene (6 bases). Per germline, CDR1 SQVTM and CDR2 ANQGSEA. The CDR3 has 11 amino acids. V lost 6 bases, J lost 1 base, and 6 bases lay in between. The CDR3 nucleotides are TGCAGCGTGGACAGTAACTATGGCTACACCTTC. Protein: CSVDSNYGYTF.

The chain recombines TRBV28 with TRBJ2-2; TRBD1 matches 9 bases. CDR1 is MDHEN and CDR2 is SYDVKM in the germline V gene. Trimming took 6 bases from V and 5 from J; bases not matched to a gene: 13. This CDR3 spans 17 amino acids. As DNA, the CDR3 is TGTGCCAGCAGGATCCTTTCACAGGGGGCTTGGACCGGGGAGCTGTTTTTT. It translates to CASRILSQGAWTGELFF.

This clonotype showed up many times. The chain combines TRBV15 with TRBJ1-1; D remains ambiguous. The germline gives CDR1 LNHNV, CDR2 YYDKDF (reference sequence). V lost 0 bases, J lost 1 base, and 15 bases lay in between. CDR3 length equals 17 residues. As DNA, the CDR3 is TGTGCCACCAGCAGAGATCGCCTTGTCTCGAAGAACACTGAAGCTTTCTTT. Residues: CATSRDRLVSKNTEAFF.

The chain combines TRBV29-1 with TRBJ2-5; D call uncertain. This CDR3 comprises 10 residues. CDR1 is SQVTM, CDR2 ANQGSEA, per germline. V was trimmed by 6 bases and J by 2 bases, leaving 4 bases between them. The chain's CDR3 is CSVLQETQYF. The CDR3 coding sequence is TGCAGCGTGCTTCAAGAGACCCAGTACTTC. Full variable domain (remainder filled in from reference TRBV29-1 and TRBJ2-5): SAVISQKPSRDICQRGTSLTIQCQVDSQVTMMFWYRQQPGQSLTLIATANQGSEATYESGFVIDKFPISRPNLTFSTLTVSNMSPEDSSIYLCSVLQETQYFGPGTRLLVL.

Many counts were recorded for this clonotype. The V gene is TRBV7-3, the J gene TRBJ1-2; 7 bases are shared with TRBD1. Unmatched junction bases numbered 5, after V lost 4 bases and J lost 3 bases. The CDR3 extends over 14 amino acids. Germline-derived CDR1 and CDR2 are SGHTA and FQGTGA. For the CDR3, the DNA is TGTGCCAGCAGCTCGACAGGGAGTGACTATGGCTACACCTTC. It translates to CASSSTGSDYGYTF.

The gene calls are TRBV12-3 or TRBV12-4 and TRBJ2-5; 12 bases are shared with TRBD2. With 6 bases clipped from V and 2 bases from J, the junction kept 10 bases outside the gene matches. This CDR3 region has 17 residues. The CDR3 DNA is TGTGCCAGCAGAAGACAGGGACTAGCGGGTCCACAAGAGACCCAGTACTTC. It is translated as CASRRQGLAGPQETQYF.